This entry features one TCR beta chain sequence. No antigen is known for it. This sample is drawn from a study of T cells in Graves' hyperthyroidism and ophthalmopathy. Points from the study as a whole: Blood also carried most thyroid clonotypes expanded above 0.001. It was a median about 6.5 months before onset that the model predicted ophthalmopathy.

V shed 4 bases and J 3 bases; nucleotides not matched to a gene: 7. The CDR3 totals 14 residues. Germline values: CDR1 SGHRS, CDR2 YFSETQ. There were TCR beta CDR3 regions amplified from RNA transcripts. Initially, a first-round RT-PCR of the TCR CDR3 employed the HTBI primer set. In TCRdb, the multiplex PCR reads were re-called with MiXCR into one record per CDR3 protein. The sample comprises about 290,000 distinct CDR3 sequences, roughly 13% of which are singletons, and 7.8% rests with the top ten. The receptor's source is a woman in her thirties with Graves' hyperthyroidism that later progressed to Graves' ophthalmopathy. The rearrangement links TRBV5-1 to TRBJ2-7, with 7 positions matching TRBD2. The sample comprised blood. CDR3 coding DNA: TGCGCCAGCAGCCCACATGAGCGGGACTACGAGCAGTACTTC. Translated, it gives CASSPHERDYEQYF. Full variable domain (rest looked up from reference TRBV5-1 and TRBJ2-7): KAGVTQTPRYLIKTRGQQVTLSCSPISGHRSVSWYQQTPGQGLQFLFEYFSETQRNKGNFPGRFSGRQFSNSRSEMNVSTLELGDSALYLCASSPHERDYEQYFGPGTRLTVT.